The entry below describes one T cell receptor beta chain. What it binds is not known. The source of the sample is a study of graft-versus-host responses after intestinal transplantation. Overall study context: Multivisceral, liver-intestinal, or isolated intestinal transplants were performed in recipients. Recipients uniformly received anti-thymocyte globulin induction, followed by tacrolimus and steroids for approximately 3 years.

Study-level points and caveats: Patients with graft-donor T cell macrochimerism had high graft-versus-host to host-versus-graft clonal ratios in allografts. GvH clones occurred in recipient marrow; some first appeared in ileum or blood.

Sequencing was performed with immunoSEQ multiplex PCR; in TCRdb, only in-frame clones are kept and a portion is missing. The data hold almost 70,000 clones, with around nine tenths observed a single time. The sample here was bone marrow, taken roughly 780 days after intestinal transplantation. The TCR was taken from a human patient who received an intestinal transplant, so some T cells may come from the graft donor.

Here the CDR3 DNA reads TGCGCCAGCAGCCTCCGGGACAGGGGGCTCTACGAGCAGTACTTC. Translation: CASSLRDRGLYEQYF. The gene calls are TRBV5-1 and TRBJ2-7; TRBD1 matches 12 bases. The germline CDR1 and CDR2 sequences are SGHRS and YFSETQ. This CDR3 comprises 15 residues. Losses at the gene ends were 4 bases for V and 3 bases for J; bases not matched to a gene: 5.